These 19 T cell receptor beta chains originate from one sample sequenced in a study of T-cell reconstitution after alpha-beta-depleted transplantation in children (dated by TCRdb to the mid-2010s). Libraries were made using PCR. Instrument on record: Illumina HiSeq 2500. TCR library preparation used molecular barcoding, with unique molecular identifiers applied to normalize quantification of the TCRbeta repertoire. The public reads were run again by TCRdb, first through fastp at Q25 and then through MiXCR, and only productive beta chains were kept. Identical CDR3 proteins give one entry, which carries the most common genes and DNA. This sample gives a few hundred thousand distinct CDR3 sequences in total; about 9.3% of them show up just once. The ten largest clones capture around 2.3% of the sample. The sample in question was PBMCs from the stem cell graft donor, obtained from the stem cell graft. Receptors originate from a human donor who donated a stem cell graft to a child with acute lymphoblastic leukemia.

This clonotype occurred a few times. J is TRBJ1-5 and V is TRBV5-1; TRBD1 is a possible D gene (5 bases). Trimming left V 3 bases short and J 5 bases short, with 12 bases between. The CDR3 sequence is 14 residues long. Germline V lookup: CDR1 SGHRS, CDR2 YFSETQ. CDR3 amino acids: CASSSGTDDQPQHF. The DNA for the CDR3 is TGCGCCAGCAGCTCGGGGACGGATGATCAGCCCCAGCATTTT.

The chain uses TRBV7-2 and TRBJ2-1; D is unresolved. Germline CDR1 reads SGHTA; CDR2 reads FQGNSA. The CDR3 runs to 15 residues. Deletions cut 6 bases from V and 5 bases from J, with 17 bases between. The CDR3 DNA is TGTGCCAGCAGATCCCTAGTAAACAACCACAATGAGCAGTTCTTC. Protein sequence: CASRSLVNNHNEQFF.

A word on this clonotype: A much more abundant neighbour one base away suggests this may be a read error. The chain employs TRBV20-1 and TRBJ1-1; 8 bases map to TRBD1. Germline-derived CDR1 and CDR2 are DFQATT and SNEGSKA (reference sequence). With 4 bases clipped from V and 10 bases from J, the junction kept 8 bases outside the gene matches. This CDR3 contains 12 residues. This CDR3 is CSAKGRGRGAFF. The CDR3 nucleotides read TGCAGTGCTAAGGGCAGGGGGCGCGGAGCTTTCTTT.

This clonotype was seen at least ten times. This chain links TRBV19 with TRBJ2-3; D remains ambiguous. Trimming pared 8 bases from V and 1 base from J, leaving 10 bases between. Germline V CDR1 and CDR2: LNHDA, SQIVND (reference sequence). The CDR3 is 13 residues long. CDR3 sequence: CASRPAGTDTQYF. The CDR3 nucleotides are TGTGCCAGTCGCCCGGCCGGCACAGATACGCAGTATTTT. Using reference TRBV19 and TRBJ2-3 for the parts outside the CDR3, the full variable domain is DGGITQSPKYLFRKEGQNVTLSCEQNLNHDAMYWYRQDPGQGLRLIYYSQIVNDFQKGDIAEGYSVSREKKESFPLTVTSAQKNPTAFYLCASRPAGTDTQYFGPGTRLTVL.

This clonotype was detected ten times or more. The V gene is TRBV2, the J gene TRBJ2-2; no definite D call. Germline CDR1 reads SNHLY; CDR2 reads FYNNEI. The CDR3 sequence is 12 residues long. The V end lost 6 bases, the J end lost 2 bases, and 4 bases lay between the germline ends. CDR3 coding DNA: TGTGCCAGCAGCGCAAACACCGGGGAGCTGTTTTTT. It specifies CASSANTGELFF.

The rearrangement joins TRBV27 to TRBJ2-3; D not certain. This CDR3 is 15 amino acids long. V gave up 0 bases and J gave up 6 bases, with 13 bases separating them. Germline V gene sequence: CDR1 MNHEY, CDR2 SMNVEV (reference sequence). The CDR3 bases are TGTGCCAGCAGTTTATCGATCCCCCACTTGGATACGCAGTATTTT. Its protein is CASSLSIPHLDTQYF.

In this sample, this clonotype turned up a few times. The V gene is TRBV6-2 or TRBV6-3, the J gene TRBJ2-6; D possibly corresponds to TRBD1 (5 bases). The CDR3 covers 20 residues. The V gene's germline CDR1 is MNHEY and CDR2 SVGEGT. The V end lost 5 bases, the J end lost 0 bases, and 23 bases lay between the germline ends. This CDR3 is CASSTLGGHRRYSGANVLTF. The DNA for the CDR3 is TGTGCCAGCAGTACCTTGGGCGGTCACAGGCGTTACTCTGGGGCCAACGTCCTGACTTTC.

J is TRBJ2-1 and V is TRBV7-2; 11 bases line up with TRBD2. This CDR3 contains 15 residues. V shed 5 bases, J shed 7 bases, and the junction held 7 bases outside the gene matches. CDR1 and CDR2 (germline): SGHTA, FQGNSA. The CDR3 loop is CASSLTSGSMNEQFF. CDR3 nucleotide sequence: TGTGCCAGCAGCCTTACTAGCGGGAGTATGAATGAGCAGTTCTTC.

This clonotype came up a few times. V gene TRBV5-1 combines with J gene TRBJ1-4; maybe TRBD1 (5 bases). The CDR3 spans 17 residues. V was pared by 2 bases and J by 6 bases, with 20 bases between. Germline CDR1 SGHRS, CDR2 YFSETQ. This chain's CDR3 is CASSFVPGRLSHEKLFF. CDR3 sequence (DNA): TGCGCCAGCAGCTTCGTCCCGGGACGGTTATCGCATGAAAAACTGTTTTTT.

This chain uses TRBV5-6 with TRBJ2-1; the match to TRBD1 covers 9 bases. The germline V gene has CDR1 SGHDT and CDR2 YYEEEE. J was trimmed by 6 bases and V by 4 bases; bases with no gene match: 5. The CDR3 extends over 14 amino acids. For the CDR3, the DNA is TGTGCCAGCAGCCCCGGGACAGGGCTCAATGAGCAGTTCTTC. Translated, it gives CASSPGTGLNEQFF.

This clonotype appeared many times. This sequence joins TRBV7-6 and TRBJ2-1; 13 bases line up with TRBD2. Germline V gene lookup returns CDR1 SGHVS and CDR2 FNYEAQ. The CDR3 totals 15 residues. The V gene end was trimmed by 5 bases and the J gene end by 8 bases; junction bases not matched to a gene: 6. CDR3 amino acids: CASSDTSGGGHEQFF. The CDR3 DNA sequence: TGTGCCAGCAGCGACACTAGCGGGGGGGGCCATGAGCAGTTCTTC.

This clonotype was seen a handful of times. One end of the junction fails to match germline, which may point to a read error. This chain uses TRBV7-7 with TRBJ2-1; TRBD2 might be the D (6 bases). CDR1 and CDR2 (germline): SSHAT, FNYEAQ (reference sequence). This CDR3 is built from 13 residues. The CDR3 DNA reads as TGTGCTAGCAGCTTGTTCAGCGGGAATGAGCAGTTCTTC. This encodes CASSLFSGNEQFF.

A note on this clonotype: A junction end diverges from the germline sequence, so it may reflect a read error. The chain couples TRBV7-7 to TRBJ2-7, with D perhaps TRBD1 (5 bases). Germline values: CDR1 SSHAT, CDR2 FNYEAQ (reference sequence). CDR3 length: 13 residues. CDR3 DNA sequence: TGTGCTAGCAGCTTAACCCTGCAGGGCGAGCAGTACTTC. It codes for CASSLTLQGEQYF.

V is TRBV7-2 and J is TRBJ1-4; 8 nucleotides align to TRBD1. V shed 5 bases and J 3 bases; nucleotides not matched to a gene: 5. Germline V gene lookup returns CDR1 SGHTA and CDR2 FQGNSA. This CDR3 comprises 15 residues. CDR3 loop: CASSPHRGANEKLFF. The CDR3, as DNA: TGTGCCAGCAGCCCACACAGGGGGGCTAATGAAAAACTGTTTTTT.

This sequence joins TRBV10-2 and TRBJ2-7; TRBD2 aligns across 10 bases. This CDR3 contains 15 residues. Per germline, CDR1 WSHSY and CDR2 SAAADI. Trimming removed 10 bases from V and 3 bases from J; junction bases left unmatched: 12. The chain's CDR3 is CATKFAAGGGYEQYF. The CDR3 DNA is TGCGCCACCAAGTTCGCAGCGGGAGGGGGCTACGAGCAGTACTTC.

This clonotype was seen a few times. Here the CDR3 reads CASSLPPRVEQYF. CDR3 sequence (DNA): TGTGCCAGCAGCTTACCCCCCAGGGTCGAGCAGTACTTC. The chain carries TRBV7-2 and TRBJ2-7; D perhaps matches TRBD1 (5 bases). Germline values: CDR1 SGHTA, CDR2 FQGNSA. Trimming shortened V by 2 bases and J by 6 bases, and 11 bases separated the two germline ends. This CDR3 contains 13 residues.

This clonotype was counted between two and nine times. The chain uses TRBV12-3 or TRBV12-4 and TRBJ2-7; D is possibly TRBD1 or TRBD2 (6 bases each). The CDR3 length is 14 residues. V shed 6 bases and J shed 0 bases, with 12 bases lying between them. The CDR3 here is CASSGGRDSYEQYF. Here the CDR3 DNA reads TGTGCCAGCAGCGGGGGCAGGGACTCCTACGAGCAGTACTTC.

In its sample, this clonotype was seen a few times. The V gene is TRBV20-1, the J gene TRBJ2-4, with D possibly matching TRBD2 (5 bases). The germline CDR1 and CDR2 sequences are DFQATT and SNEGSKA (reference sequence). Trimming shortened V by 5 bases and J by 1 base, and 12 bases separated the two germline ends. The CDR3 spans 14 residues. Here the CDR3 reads CSAVVPGAKNIQYF. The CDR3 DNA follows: TGCAGTGCTGTCGTCCCGGGGGCCAAAAACATTCAGTACTTC.

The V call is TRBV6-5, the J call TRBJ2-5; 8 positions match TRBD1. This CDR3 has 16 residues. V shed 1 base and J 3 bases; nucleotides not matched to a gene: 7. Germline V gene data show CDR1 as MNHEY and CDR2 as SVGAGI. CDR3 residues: CASSYFIGQGEETQYF. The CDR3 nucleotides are TGTGCCAGCAGTTACTTTATCGGACAGGGTGAAGAGACCCAGTACTTC.